The next 11 T cell receptor beta chains were all read from a single sample in a study of cytomegalovirus exposure and HLA in healthy donors. PCR used 60 Vbeta primers and 13 Jbeta primers. The protocol was immunoSEQ multiplex PCR, while the TCRdb copy is restricted to in-frame clones and leaves out a portion. Among roughly 97,000 clones listed, around 73% were seen once. Sequencing used PBMCs. Receptors were obtained from a man in his forties in good health and CMV-seronegative.

This chain connects TRBV2 to TRBJ2-1, with 8 bases fitting TRBD1. V shed 4 bases, J shed 6 bases, and the junction held 8 bases outside the gene matches. This CDR3 has 15 residues. Germline CDR1 and CDR2: SNHLY and FYNNEI. In nucleotides, the CDR3 is TGTGCCAGCAGTGTCGGGCAGGGGGCCTTCAATGAGCAGTTCTTC. This encodes CASSVGQGAFNEQFF.

This clone has just one count. The chain links TRBV19 to TRBJ2-5; possibly TRBD2 for D (5 bases). The CDR3 consists of 14 residues. The V end was cut by 10 bases, the J end by 5 bases, with 20 bases between. CDR1 is LNHDA and CDR2 is SQIVND in the germline V gene (reference sequence). CDR3 region: CATATGSHGETQYF. CDR3 sequence (DNA): TGTGCCACCGCCACGGGGTCCCACGGTGAGACCCAGTACTTC.

This chain joins TRBV4-2 and TRBJ1-2; D gene ambiguous. Germline CDR1 and CDR2: LGHNA and YNFKEQ. The CDR3 loop spans 12 amino acids. V was pared by 3 bases and J by 2 bases, with 4 bases between. CDR3: CASSQGNYGYTF. The CDR3 region has the DNA TGTGCCAGCAGCCAGGGCAACTATGGCTACACCTTC.

The chain uses TRBV7-9 and TRBJ1-5, with a tentative D call TRBD1 (6 bases). The V gene's germline CDR1 is SEHNR and CDR2 FQNEAQ (reference sequence). This CDR3 is built from 13 residues. The V end lost 1 base, the J end lost 9 bases, and 10 bases lay between the germline ends. Here the CDR3 reads CASSLVVTGPQHF. The CDR3 DNA follows: TGTGCCAGCAGCTTAGTGGTGACAGGGCCCCAGCATTTT.

V is TRBV11-2 and J is TRBJ1-1, with 7 bases identical to TRBD1. This CDR3 has 15 amino acids. Germline values: CDR1 SGHAT, CDR2 FQNNGV. Trimming at V came to 2 bases and at J to 5 bases, leaving 8 bases not matched to a gene. CDR3 in amino acids: CASSLTFRGKTEAFF. DNA of the CDR3: TGTGCCAGCAGCTTAACGTTCAGGGGGAAGACTGAAGCTTTCTTT.

The J gene is TRBJ1-1, the V gene TRBV12-5; 8 bases align to TRBD1. From germline, CDR1 is LGHNT and CDR2 FRNRAP. Trimming took 4 bases from V and 1 from J; bases not matched to a gene: 11. The CDR3 totals 17 residues. The CDR3 loop reads CASGSSWQGAQNTEAFF. CDR3 nucleotides: TGTGCTAGTGGTTCTTCGTGGCAGGGGGCCCAGAACACTGAAGCTTTCTTT.

As concerns this clone: One junction end disagrees with the germline gene, perhaps due to a read error. V is TRBV12-5 and J is TRBJ2-3, with TRBD1 matching over 9 bases. CDR1 and CDR2 (germline): LGHNT, FRNRAP. The CDR3 loop spans 14 amino acids. CDR3 amino acids: CASGLVTGGASSDF. The CDR3 nucleotides read TGTGCTAGTGGTTTGGTAACAGGGGGCGCGAGTAGCGATTTT. The full variable domain, with the rest looked up from reference TRBV12-5 and TRBJ2-3, is DARVTQTPRHKVTEMGQEVTMRCQPILGHNTVFWYRQTMMQGLELLAYFRNRAPLDDSGMPKDRFSAEMPDATLATLKIQPSEPRDSAVYFCASGLVTGGASSDFGPGTRLTVL.

This chain joins TRBV13 and TRBJ1-4, with TRBD1 identical over 7 bases. The length of the CDR3 is 14 residues. Germline values: CDR1 PRHDT, CDR2 FYEKMQ (reference sequence). V lost 4 bases and J lost 8; bases outside the gene matches: 7. CDR3 in amino acids: CASSSGQTGEKLFF. As DNA, the CDR3 is TGTGCCAGCAGCTCGGGACAGACGGGCGAAAAACTGTTTTTT.

The CDR3 here is CASSLGGGVSGANVLTF. The CDR3 region has the DNA TGTGCCAGCAGCCTGGGGGGAGGCGTCTCTGGGGCCAACGTCCTGACTTTC. The chain joins TRBV7-9 to TRBJ2-6; possibly TRBD2 for D (6 bases). The CDR3 runs 17 residues. V shed 5 bases and J shed 0 bases, with 14 bases lying between them. CDR1 SEHNR and CDR2 FQNEAQ come from the germline V gene (reference sequence).

The J gene is TRBJ1-2, the V gene TRBV4-3, with TRBD1 as a possible D gene (6 bases). Germline loops: CDR1 LGHNA, CDR2 YSLEER. Trimming left V 1 base short and J 4 bases short, with 16 bases between. The CDR3 spans 16 residues. The CDR3 loop is CASSQGGRGGAYGYTF. CDR3 nucleotide sequence: TGCGCCAGCAGCCAAGGGGGCCGTGGGGGGGCCTATGGCTACACCTTC.

A note on this clone: This same CDR3 is encoded by further DNA sequences in the sample. The chain uses TRBV4-1 and TRBJ2-1, with TRBD1 identical over 8 bases. Germline trimming cut 4 bases from V and 4 bases from J; bases unmatched to any gene: 3. This CDR3 contains 14 residues. Germline assignment: CDR1 MGHRA and CDR2 YSYEKL. CDR3 loop: CASSRDRTYNEQFF. The CDR3 DNA sequence: TGCGCCAGCAGCCGGGACAGGACATACAATGAGCAGTTCTTC.